This T cell receptor (beta chain) emerged from a study of blood T cell repertoires in COVID-19 (dated by TCRdb to the early 2020s). Concerning the study at large: Samples from collaborators originated in the United States, Italy and Spain and spanned both the acute and convalescent phases of COVID-19. The prospective study material was composed of cDNA or gDNA derived from T cells, B-cell-depleted T cells, or PBMCs. Subjects who had been exposed to COVID-19, were actively infected with it, or had recovered from it provided the deeply sampled blood TCRbeta repertoires that made up the dataset. The repertoires were made available in a free public database intended to serve as a resource for research on the immune response to SARS-CoV-2. Samples were obtained from the ongoing ImmuneRACE study (first 160 participants) and from over 1,000 subjects provided by 6 global collaborators. A de-identified subject ID, COVID-19 status, age in years and sex were almost always included in the sample metadata. Where HLA class I and class II types were available, the types were taken from metadata supplied by the sample provider, not from assay-based typing. Paper-wide results and their limitations: The quantity of clinical and demographic metadata differed by source and by participant and was supplied without curation.

The CDR3, cysteine through phenylalanine, is 16 amino acids long. This entry keeps only the CDR3 DNA: 48 bases, framed from base 1. For CDR1 and CDR2, the germline V gene lists SGHTA and FQGNSA. The immunoSEQ Assay, a bias-controlled multiplex PCR, was used to amplify TCRbeta CDR3 regions from genomic DNA. Concerning the study's data processing: Nucleated cell counts per sample were estimated from amplification of reference gene primers within the assay. To quantify the absolute abundance of each unique TCRbeta CDR3 rearrangement, sequence reads were collapsed and filtered. For each sample, productive Simpson clonality was calculated as the square root of Simpson's diversity index across productive rearrangements. This is the immuneACCESS table as TCRdb keeps it, with only in-frame sequences that have V and J called. A part of the clones is gone; compared with another copy, unresolved V genes explain less than half, and the rest is unexplained. V and J calls and clone size come straight from that table; D and trimming were deduced from the DNA. For this sample there are some 150,000 clones; almost 90% appear just once. The top ten clonotypes cover approximately 2.5% of the sample.

Each collaborating institution followed its own protocols to collect whole blood in K2EDTA tubes. For TCRbeta analysis, collaborators shipped samples as frozen whole blood, isolated PBMCs, or DNA extracted from either of those sample types. Worth noting for this clone: The antigen it binds to is not known. The junction and the germline gene differ at one end; a read error may be behind it.

This sequence was found in a human donor in a cohort sampled during active COVID-19. The V and J segments used are TRBV7-2 and TRBJ2-5, with TRBD1 as a weak D call on 7 bases. The material sequenced was peripheral blood. The sequenced DNA: TGTGCCAGCAGCCCGGAGGCAGGGGGGTTTCAAGGGACCCAGTACTTC. Its protein is CASSPEAGGFQGTQYF.